This note documents a single T cell receptor (beta chain) sequence. This specimen belongs to a study of identical twins. Healthy Caucasian donors formed the entire cohort. Addition of a universal primer site occurred through template switching, and cDNA carried unique molecular identifiers. Via MiXCR, TCRdb re-called the 5' RACE reads, giving one row per CDR3 protein. This sample has 250,000 to 350,000 distinct CDR3 sequences, with nearly 9.5% found just once. These data also featured in a second study, about yellow fever vaccine responses in identical twins.

This clonotype originated in a woman aged 18-29 years in good health. Input material: CD8+ T cells sorted from blood.

As DNA, the CDR3 is TGTGCCAGCAGCGTGAGGACAGGGAATACCTACGAGCAGTACTTC. Encoded protein: CASSVRTGNTYEQYF. This chain links TRBV9 with TRBJ2-7; TRBD1 aligns across 8 bases. The J segment lost 2 bases and the V segment lost 2 bases, leaving 6 bases of the junction unmatched. Germline CDR1 and CDR2: SGDLS and YYNGEE. The CDR3 is 15 amino acids.